These 14 T cell receptor beta chains were sequenced from one sample in a study of blood T cell repertoires in COVID-19. The method was immunoSEQ multiplex PCR; TCRdb's version includes in-frame clones alone and lacks a portion of them. The table has 130,000 to 150,000 clones, more than 80% seen once. Source material: peripheral blood. The receptors come from a man between 18 and 35 years old with COVID-19, enrolled during active disease.

This clone was seen a single time. The chain combines TRBV10-3 with TRBJ2-2; 13 bases fit TRBD2. Per the germline V gene, CDR1 is ENHRY and CDR2 is SYGVKD. The CDR3 is 20 amino acids. The junction had 11 bases not matched to a gene; V was cut back by 4 bases and J by 0 bases. This CDR3 is CAISVGLAGAGGANTGELFF. The CDR3 coding sequence is TGTGCCATCAGTGTTGGACTAGCGGGAGCGGGGGGCGCGAACACCGGGGAGCTGTTTTTT.

The V call is TRBV19, the J call TRBJ2-1; the match to TRBD2 covers 9 bases. Germline V lookup: CDR1 LNHDA, CDR2 SQIVND (reference sequence). With 6 bases clipped from V and 3 bases from J, the junction kept 9 bases outside the gene matches. There are 16 residues in the CDR3. The CDR3 DNA reads as TGTGCCAGTAGCCGGATAGCGGGAGAGTTCTACAATGAGCAGTTCTTC. Its translation: CASSRIAGEFYNEQFF.

This chain joins TRBV15 and TRBJ2-1; TRBD2 matches at 7 bases. Trimming took 4 bases from V and 0 from J; bases not matched to a gene: 6. CDR3 length: 16 residues. Germline CDR1 and CDR2: LNHNV and YYDKDF (reference sequence). CDR3 region: CATSKEKRDSYNEQFF. The CDR3 coding sequence is TGTGCCACCAGCAAAGAAAAGCGGGACTCCTACAATGAGCAGTTCTTC.

Points on this clone: At the DNA level, this CDR3 is encoded by other sequences in the same sample as well. This chain uses TRBV19 with TRBJ2-7, with 7 bases lining up with TRBD1. With 3 bases clipped from V and 0 bases from J, the junction kept 2 bases outside the gene matches. The CDR3 contains 14 residues. In germline, CDR1 is LNHDA, CDR2 SQIVND (reference sequence). This chain's CDR3 is CASSIGDSSYEQYF. In DNA, the CDR3 is TGTGCCAGTAGTATCGGGGACAGCTCCTACGAGCAGTACTTC.

This chain uses TRBV4-3 with TRBJ2-7; 15 nucleotides agree with TRBD2. Trimming at V came to 3 bases and at J to 2 bases, leaving 5 bases not matched to a gene. Germline V gene data show CDR1 as LGHNA and CDR2 as YSLEER. This CDR3 has 17 amino acids. The DNA for the CDR3 is TGCGCCAGCAGCCACGGGACTAGCGGGAGGCTTACCTACGAGCAGTACTTC. This sequence encodes CASSHGTSGRLTYEQYF.

This chain uses TRBV5-8 with TRBJ2-5; maybe TRBD2 (5 bases). Trimming left V 4 bases short and J 4 bases short, with 17 bases between. CDR1 and CDR2 from the germline V gene are SGHTS and YDEGEE. CDR3 length: 15 residues. The CDR3 DNA reads TGTGCCAGCAGCCCGCGGGCCATCTCGGGAGAGACCCAGTACTTC. Translating it yields CASSPRAISGETQYF.

The chain recombines TRBV21-1 with TRBJ1-2; the table calls TRBD1, which could not be checked here. TRBV21-1 counts as a pseudogene. The CDR3 has 18 residues. CDR3 amino acids: CASSKIGAGQGEICGYTF. In DNA form, the CDR3 reads TGTGCCAGCAGCAAAATAGGGGCGGGACAGGGAGAGATATGTGGCTACACCTTC.

In its sample, this clone was seen a few times. The chain combines TRBV7-9 with TRBJ2-5; D unresolved. V lost 5 bases to trimming and J lost 1 base, with 5 bases between them. Germline values: CDR1 SEHNR, CDR2 FQNEAQ (reference sequence). The CDR3 totals 12 residues. The CDR3 is CASSPIQETQYF. In nucleotides, the CDR3 is TGTGCCAGCAGCCCCATCCAAGAGACCCAGTACTTC.

The chain links TRBV19 to TRBJ2-7, with 11 bases matching TRBD1. Germline trimming cut 4 bases from V and 1 base from J; bases unmatched to any gene: 6. The CDR3 covers 16 residues. Germline CDR1 LNHDA, CDR2 SQIVND (reference sequence). DNA of the CDR3: TGTGCCAGTAGTACCCCCGGGACAGGGGGTTCCTACGAGCAGTACTTC. This encodes CASSTPGTGGSYEQYF.

The rearrangement uses TRBV7-2 and TRBJ1-3, with 8 positions matching TRBD1. Per germline, CDR1 SGHTA and CDR2 FQGNSA. V shed 1 base, J shed 4 bases, and the junction held 12 bases outside the gene matches. The CDR3 is 18 amino acids. The DNA of the CDR3 is TGTGCCAGCAGCTTAGTTTCGATCCAGGGGGCAAGAGGAAACACCATATATTTT. This codes for CASSLVSIQGARGNTIYF. The full variable domain, rest sourced from reference TRBV7-2 and TRBJ1-3, is GAGVSQSPSNKVTEKGKDVELRCDPISGHTALYWYRQSLGQGLEFLIYFQGNSAPDKSGLPSDRFSAERTGGSVSTLTIQRTQQEDSAVYLCASSLVSIQGARGNTIYFGEGSWLTVV.

This chain joins TRBV4-1 and TRBJ2-5; a weak D match, TRBD1 (6 bases). This CDR3 contains 15 residues. Germline loops: CDR1 MGHRA, CDR2 YSYEKL. The V end was cut by 5 bases, the J end by 4 bases, with 17 bases between. CDR3 in amino acids: CASSSARGELETQYF. The CDR3 nucleotides read TGCGCCAGCAGCTCCGCCAGGGGAGAGTTAGAGACCCAGTACTTC.

The J gene is TRBJ1-2, the V gene TRBV6-2 or TRBV6-3; weak D call: TRBD1 (6 bases). V shed 0 bases and J shed 8 bases, with 10 bases lying between them. The CDR3 contains 13 residues. Germline V gives CDR1 MNHEY, CDR2 SVGEGT. Here the CDR3 reads CASSYSFRGGYTF. As DNA, the CDR3 is TGTGCCAGCAGTTACTCGTTCAGGGGAGGCTACACCTTC.

This sequence joins TRBV19 and TRBJ2-7; perhaps TRBD1 as D (6 bases). Trimming stripped 2 bases from V and 1 base from J, with 9 bases between. CDR3 size: 14 residues. In germline, CDR1 is LNHDA, CDR2 SQIVND (reference sequence). The CDR3 sequence: CASSIMTGSYEQYF. In DNA form, the CDR3 reads TGTGCCAGTAGTATAATGACAGGATCCTACGAGCAGTACTTC.

The rearrangement links TRBV10-2 to TRBJ2-1, with 13 bases matching TRBD2. After removal of 6 bases from V and 7 bases from J, the junction contained 6 bases not matched to a gene. The CDR3 has 15 amino acids. Looked up from germline, CDR1 is WSHSY and CDR2 is SAAADI. CDR3: CASRETSGRGNEQFF. The CDR3 DNA follows: TGCGCCAGCAGGGAAACTAGCGGGAGGGGTAATGAGCAGTTCTTC.